What follows are 8 T cell receptor beta chains derived from one specimen sequenced in a study of cytomegalovirus exposure and HLA in healthy donors (dated by TCRdb to between 2016 and 2019). Library prep was done by the immunoSEQ multiplex PCR assay. For the multiplex PCR, a mixture combining 60 forward primers for TCR Vbeta segments and 13 reverse primers for TCR Jbeta segments was used. The clones in this table, taken by TCRdb from immuneACCESS, are in-frame only. Not every clone is retained; where verified, under half of the shortfall comes from an unresolved V gene, and the cause of the rest is unknown. The sample table lists about 110,000 clones, approximately 73% of them with a count of one. The ten biggest clones cover around 7.7% of the sample. Sequencing was performed on PBMCs. The receptors derive from a man aged 35-49 years in good health and CMV-seronegative.

The chain couples TRBV10-3 to TRBJ2-7, with D hard to call. From germline, CDR1 is ENHRY and CDR2 SYGVKD. The CDR3 totals 11 residues. V was cut by 8 bases and J by 2 bases, with 7 bases left in between. The CDR3 protein is CAIQSAYEQYF. The CDR3 bases are TGTGCCATCCAAAGCGCCTACGAGCAGTACTTC.

This clone was observed a few times. This chain links TRBV5-1 with TRBJ2-1; a weak D match, TRBD1 (5 bases). CDR3 length equals 14 residues. V was shortened by 1 base and J by 7 bases, with 12 bases between the two germline ends. Germline-derived CDR1 and CDR2 are SGHRS and YFSETQ. The CDR3 reads CASSLSRDGNEQFF. The CDR3 nucleotides are TGCGCCAGCAGCTTGTCCAGGGATGGAAATGAGCAGTTCTTC.

This sequence joins TRBV5-1 and TRBJ2-7, with D perhaps matching TRBD1 (6 bases). The germline V gene has CDR1 SGHRS and CDR2 YFSETQ. CDR3 size: 14 residues. The V end lost 4 bases, the J end lost 5 bases, and 16 bases lay between the germline ends. CDR3 DNA: TGCGCCAGCAGCCCTTCCGGGACATTCAACGAGCAGTACTTC. Translating it yields CASSPSGTFNEQYF.

The V call is TRBV4-1, the J call TRBJ2-6; 12 nucleotides line up with TRBD1. After removal of 1 base from V and 3 bases from J, the junction contained 10 bases not matched to a gene. Germline V lookup: CDR1 MGHRA, CDR2 YSYEKL. The CDR3 sequence is 20 residues long. The CDR3 loop reads CASSQVPSGQGAYGANVLTF. CDR3 nucleotide sequence: TGCGCCAGCAGCCAAGTACCATCGGGACAGGGGGCGTATGGGGCCAACGTCCTGACTTTC.

This chain uses TRBV7-2 with TRBJ1-4; TRBD1 matches 9 bases. The V segment lost 1 base and the J segment 6 bases; nucleotides outside the gene matches: 6. The CDR3 spans 16 residues. From germline, CDR1 is SGHTA and CDR2 FQGNSA. Written as DNA, the CDR3 is TGTGCCAGCAGCTTAGACACAGGGGGCTGGGATGAAAAACTGTTTTTT. As protein: CASSLDTGGWDEKLFF.

The rearrangement uses TRBV5-1 and TRBJ2-1; 9 nucleotides align to TRBD2. Germline values: CDR1 SGHRS, CDR2 YFSETQ. The CDR3 totals 16 residues. Trimming took 4 bases from V and 3 from J; bases not matched to a gene: 8. The CDR3 reads CASSLAASGDYNEQFF. The CDR3 nucleotides are TGCGCCAGCAGCCTGGCGGCTAGCGGGGACTACAATGAGCAGTTCTTC.

V usage is TRBV6-5 and J usage is TRBJ2-3; 10 bases agree with TRBD2. Germline V gene lookup returns CDR1 MNHEY and CDR2 SVGAGI. J was trimmed by 4 bases and V by 5 bases; bases with no gene match: 6. CDR3 length: 15 residues. CDR3: CASSRSGGAADTQYF. The CDR3 DNA is TGTGCCAGCAGTCGGAGCGGGGGGGCGGCAGATACGCAGTATTTT.

This clone was detected only a few times. The genes are TRBV6-6 and TRBJ1-2; no definite D call. The V and J ends lost 1 base and 4 bases respectively, with 10 bases between them. CDR1 and CDR2 (germline): MNHNY, SVGAGI (reference sequence). The CDR3 has 14 residues. CDR3 DNA: TGTGCCAGCAGTTACTACCAGTCCTCCTATGGCTACACCTTC. Translating gives CASSYYQSSYGYTF.